This TCR beta chain was recorded in a study of chemoradiotherapy in HPV16-positive cancers. The study's findings and limits: Only two HPV16-positive patients supplied the functional HPV-specificity definition.

Comment on this clone: What it binds is not known.

Assay: immunoSEQ multiplex PCR; the TCRdb copy retains only in-frame clones and omits some. The table lists thousands of clones, about four fifths of them singletons. The sequence derives from a human donor with HPV-associated anogenital cancer. Sampling was carried out from a patient who underwent chemoradiotherapy.

The CDR3 sequence: CASKPGGPGDTQYF. The DNA for the CDR3 is TGTGCCAGCAAACCGGGGGGGCCTGGAGATACGCAGTATTTT. The chain links TRBV7-3 to TRBJ2-3; TRBD2 agrees at 8 bases. The CDR3 length is 14 residues. Germline CDR1 SGHTA, CDR2 FQGTGA. V lost 7 bases and J lost 5; bases outside the gene matches: 8.